The subject of this entry is one T cell receptor (beta chain). The antigen remains undetermined. Measured with immunoSEQ multiplex PCR; TCRdb has only the in-frame clones, and not every one. The sample carries tens of thousands of clones, about 69% recorded once. CD4+ T cells specific for antigen were expanded with viral peptide pools by the ViraFEST assay before sequencing. CD4+ T cells were isolated after around ten days of culture. SARS-CoV-2 infected the person between March and December 2020, as confirmed by PCR. The data were taken from a study of vaccination effects on CD4 cells after COVID-19. Study-wide background: Participants were given two doses of BNT162b2 or mRNA-1273 vaccine. A couple of convalescent patients each provided a sample, at 16 days and at one week before vaccination.

In germline, CDR1 is MDHEN, CDR2 SYDVKM. V dropped 8 bases and J dropped 7 bases, with 18 bases sitting between them. This CDR3 region has 14 residues. Study-level points and caveats: Late post-vaccination samples showed marked contraction of infection- and vaccine-induced clones.

The chain has TRBV28 and TRBJ1-5, with D unclear. The sequence came from a human donor who had a prior SARS-CoV-2 infection. Sequencing used CD4+ T cells from PBMCs cultured with a peptide pool, obtained before COVID-19 vaccination. Here the CDR3 DNA reads TGTGCCAGCTCAAGCGGGTCCTCTGGGCAGCCCCAGCATTTT. Its protein product is CASSSGSSGQPQHF.